This TCR beta chain was found in a study of blood T cell repertoires in COVID-19. Libraries were prepared by immunoSEQ multiplex PCR; TCRdb keeps only in-frame clonotypes and omits some of them. This table holds approximately 120,000 clones, 65% to 90% found once. Germline V lookup: CDR1 MNHEY, CDR2 SVGAGI. This CDR3 has 13 amino acids. The J segment lost 5 bases and the V segment lost 4 bases, leaving 3 bases of the junction unmatched. This chain connects TRBV6-5 to TRBJ2-7; 9 bases are shared with TRBD1. Sequencing used peripheral blood. The clonotype comes from an elderly woman with acute or convalescent COVID-19. CDR3: CASSSGQGNEQYV. CDR3 DNA sequence: TGTGCCAGCAGTTCAGGACAGGGGAACGAGCAGTACGTC.